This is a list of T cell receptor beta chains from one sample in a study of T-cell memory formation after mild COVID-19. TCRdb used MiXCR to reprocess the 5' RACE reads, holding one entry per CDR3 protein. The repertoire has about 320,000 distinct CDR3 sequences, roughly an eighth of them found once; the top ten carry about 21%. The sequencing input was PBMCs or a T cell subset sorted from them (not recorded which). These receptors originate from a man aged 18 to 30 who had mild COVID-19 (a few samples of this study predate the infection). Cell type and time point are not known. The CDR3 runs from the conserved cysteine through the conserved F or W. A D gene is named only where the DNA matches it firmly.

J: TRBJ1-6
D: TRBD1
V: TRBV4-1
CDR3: CASSPGQGRYNSPLHF

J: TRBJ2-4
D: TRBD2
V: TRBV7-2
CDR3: CASSVSGGRGNIQYF

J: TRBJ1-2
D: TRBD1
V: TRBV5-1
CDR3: CASSSGQGAGGYTF

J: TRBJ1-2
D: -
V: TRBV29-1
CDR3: CSVGGANGYTF

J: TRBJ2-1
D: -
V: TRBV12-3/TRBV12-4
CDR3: CASSLIPPGVEFF

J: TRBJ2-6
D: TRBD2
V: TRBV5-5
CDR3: CASSLAAGGISGANVLTF

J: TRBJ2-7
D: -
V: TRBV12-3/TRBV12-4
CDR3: CASTSQGGPYEQYF

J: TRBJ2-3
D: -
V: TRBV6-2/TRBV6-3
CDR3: CASVAGGTDTQYF

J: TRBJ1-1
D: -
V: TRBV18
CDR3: CASSPSGTYTEAFF

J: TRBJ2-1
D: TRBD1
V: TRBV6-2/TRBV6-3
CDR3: CASSNGDRDRGNEQFF

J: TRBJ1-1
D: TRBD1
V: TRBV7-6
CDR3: CASSLGTGETEAFF

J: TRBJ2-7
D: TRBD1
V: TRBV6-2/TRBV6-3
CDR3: CASSISGQIFYEQYF

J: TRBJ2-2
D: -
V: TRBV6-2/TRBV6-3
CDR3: CASKPWGESNTGELFF

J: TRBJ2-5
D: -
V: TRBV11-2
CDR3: CASSLTGFVGQETQYF

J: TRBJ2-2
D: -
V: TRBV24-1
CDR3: CATRRDNTGELFF

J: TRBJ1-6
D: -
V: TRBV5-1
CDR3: CASSLEGTHNSPLHF

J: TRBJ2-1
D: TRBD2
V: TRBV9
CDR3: CASSVSGGQNEQFF

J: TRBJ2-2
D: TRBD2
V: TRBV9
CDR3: CASSERLAGGRGELFF

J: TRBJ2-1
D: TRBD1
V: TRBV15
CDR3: CATSRDRGNEQFF

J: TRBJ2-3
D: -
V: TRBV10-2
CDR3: CASSESTGFAYDTQYF

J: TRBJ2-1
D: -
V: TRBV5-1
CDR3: CASHRGMSDNEQFF

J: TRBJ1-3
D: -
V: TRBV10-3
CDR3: CAIGGTGNTIYF

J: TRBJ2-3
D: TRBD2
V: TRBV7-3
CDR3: CASSSGGASDTQYF

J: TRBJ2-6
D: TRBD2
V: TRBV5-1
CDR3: CASSFLAGFTGANVLTF

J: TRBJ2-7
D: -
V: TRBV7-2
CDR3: CASSSRPVHEQYF

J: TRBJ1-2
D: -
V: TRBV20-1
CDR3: CSASRGRDYGYTF

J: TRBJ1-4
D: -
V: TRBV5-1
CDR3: CASSLVGREDEKLFF

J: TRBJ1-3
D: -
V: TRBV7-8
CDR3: CASSLVPQGTGNTIYF

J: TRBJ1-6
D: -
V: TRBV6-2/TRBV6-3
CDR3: CASSYSGADNSPLHF